This T cell receptor beta chain stems from a study of blood T cell repertoires in COVID-19. On the study more broadly: The analysed material was cDNA or gDNA that came from T cells, B-cell-depleted T cells, or PBMCs.

V gave up 1 base and J gave up 9 bases; unmatched junction bases: 4. Germline assignment: CDR1 LGHDT and CDR2 YNNKEL (reference sequence). CDR3 length: 15 residues. In the authors' workflow: Amplification of reference gene primers was used by the study to estimate nucleated cell counts. Profiling relied on immunoSEQ multiplex PCR, and the TCRdb table lists in-frame clones only, not all of them. V and J calls and clone size come straight from that table; D and trimming were deduced from the DNA. Of roughly 130,000 clones in the sample, about 80% were seen once. J is TRBJ1-6 and V is TRBV3-1 (or the pseudogene TRBV3-2), with 9 bases aligning to TRBD1. The sample consisted of peripheral blood. The clonotype originates from a woman aged 50 to 60 with acute or convalescent COVID-19. The DNA for the CDR3 is TGTGCCAGCAGCCAAGGAGGGACAGGGTTTTCACCCCTCCACTTT. Amino acid sequence: CASSQGGTGFSPLHF.